Here is one T cell receptor (beta chain) with its context. The antigen is unknown. PCR was performed using 60 Vbeta and 13 Jbeta primers. Here immunoSEQ multiplex PCR was the method, and the copy in TCRdb shows in-frame clones only, minus some. The sample gives around 200,000 clones, roughly 80% of which show up once; less than 3% is in the top ten. The data originate from a study of cytomegalovirus exposure and HLA in healthy donors. Notes on the study in general: In an earlier analysis, in approximately 570 donors, most V segments appeared productive either ~87% or ~30% of the time. The authors later linked a missense DCLRE1C variant to TCR beta V- and J-gene trimming.

Germline-derived CDR1 and CDR2 are MGHRA and YSYEKL. The germline V and J ends were trimmed by 1 base and 2 bases, with 8 bases remaining between them. The CDR3 is 15 amino acids. The V gene is TRBV4-1, the J gene TRBJ2-2; D is unresolved. This sequence was found in a woman in her forties in good health and CMV-seronegative. The sequenced sample was PBMCs. The CDR3: CASSQGAPNTGELFF. DNA for the CDR3: TGCGCCAGCAGCCAAGGGGCCCCAAACACCGGGGAGCTGTTTTTT.